This T cell receptor beta chain was sequenced during a study of CD8 T cells in Susac syndrome. The authors carried out high-throughput sequencing of TCR beta. They applied it to CD8+ and CD4+ T cells obtained from blood. The TEMRA cells underwent FACS enrichment, while the CD8+ and CD4+ T cells underwent negative isolation. With random hexamers, roughly 0.45 to 1 ug RNA was reverse transcribed. TCR beta CDR3 was amplified by immunoSEQ covering 54 Vbeta and 13 Jbeta. Each CDR3 protein gets one entry after TCRdb re-called the immunoSEQ multiplex PCR reads with MiXCR. The sample records approximately 200,000 distinct CDR3 sequences, around 90% being singletons. This CDR3 contains 15 residues. V was cut by 1 base and J by 0 bases, with 8 bases left in between. The germline V gene has CDR1 MDHEN and CDR2 SYDVKM.

Material: CD8+ T cells from PBMCs. This receptor was taken from a human donor with multiple sclerosis. V usage is TRBV28 and J usage is TRBJ2-3; D may be TRBD1 (6 bases). The CDR3 region is CASSLYRGSTDTQYF. In DNA, the CDR3 is TGTGCCAGCAGTTTATATAGGGGGAGCACAGATACGCAGTATTTT.